A single sample gave rise to the 11 T cell receptor beta chains below, sequenced in a study of blood T cell repertoires in COVID-19. TCRdb keeps only in-frame clones here, not all; method: immunoSEQ multiplex PCR. The sample lists approximately 250,000 clones; roughly 82% were seen once. The source material was peripheral blood. These receptors all come from a woman older than 75 with COVID-19, enrolled during active disease.

The CDR3, as DNA: TGCGCCAGCAGTCGTACTCGCAATAGCAATCAGCCCCAGCATTTT. Protein sequence: CASSRTRNSNQPQHF. The chain combines TRBV10-2 with TRBJ1-5; D gene ambiguous. Trimming removed 5 bases at V and 0 bases at J, with 11 bases between. Germline values: CDR1 WSHSY, CDR2 SAAADI. This CDR3 comprises 15 residues.

The rearrangement links TRBV6-6 to TRBJ1-2, with 10 bases lining up with TRBD1. Germline CDR1 reads MNHNY; CDR2 reads SVGAGI (reference sequence). The J segment lost 13 bases and the V segment lost 1 base, leaving 3 bases of the junction unmatched. The CDR3 has 12 residues. The CDR3 nucleotides read TGTGCCAGCAGTTACTGGGACAGGGGATTCACCTTC. It specifies CASSYWDRGFTF.

V is TRBV28 and J is TRBJ1-1; 8 bases are a match to TRBD1. Germline V gene data show CDR1 as MDHEN and CDR2 as SYDVKM. This CDR3 is built from 16 residues. V shed 3 bases, J shed 5 bases, and the junction held 11 bases outside the gene matches. CDR3 sequence reads: CASSLIPGTGPTEAFF. CDR3 nucleotide sequence: TGTGCCAGCAGTTTGATCCCTGGGACAGGTCCAACTGAAGCTTTCTTT.

The chain employs TRBV29-1 and TRBJ2-1; D possibly corresponds to TRBD2 (6 bases). Germline assignment: CDR1 SQVTM and CDR2 ANQGSEA. V was pared by 3 bases and J by 6 bases, with 12 bases between. The CDR3 is 13 residues long. CDR3 DNA sequence: TGCAGCGTTGATGGGGGGATTCTCAATGAGCAGTTCTTC. Protein product: CSVDGGILNEQFF.

The rearrangement joins TRBV9 to TRBJ2-6, with no clear D. The CDR3 length is 15 residues. With 0 bases removed from V and 3 bases from J, the gap between germline ends came to 7 bases. Germline values: CDR1 SGDLS, CDR2 YYNGEE. CDR3 in amino acids: CASSVDLSGANVLTF. In nucleotides, the CDR3 is TGTGCCAGCAGCGTAGACTTGAGTGGGGCCAACGTCCTGACTTTC.

The rearrangement joins TRBV5-5 to TRBJ1-5, with a weak D call TRBD1 (6 bases). This CDR3 has 15 amino acids. Trimming pared 0 bases from V and 2 bases from J, leaving 9 bases between. Germline CDR1 reads SGHKS; CDR2 reads YYEKEE (reference sequence). In DNA form, the CDR3 reads TGTGCCAGCAGCTTGGAGGACAGCGGCAATCAGCCCCAGCATTTT. Translation: CASSLEDSGNQPQHF. Full variable domain (rest looked up from reference TRBV5-5 and TRBJ1-5): DAGVTQSPTHLIKTRGQQVTLRCSPISGHKSVSWYQQVLGQGPQFIFQYYEKEERGRGNFPDRFSARQFPNYSSELNVNALLLGDSALYLCASSLEDSGNQPQHFGDGTRLSIL.

The chain couples TRBV11-2 to TRBJ1-4; 8 bases map to TRBD1. Germline V gene lookup returns CDR1 SGHAT and CDR2 FQNNGV. The CDR3 covers 15 residues. The trim removed 1 base at V and 7 bases at J, leaving 5 bases unmatched. This chain's CDR3 is CASSLGGTGAEKLFF. CDR3 nucleotide sequence: TGTGCCAGCAGCTTAGGAGGGACAGGAGCTGAAAAACTGTTTTTT.

V is TRBV5-4 and J is TRBJ2-2; no definite D call. The V end lost 4 bases, the J end lost 5 bases, and 12 bases lay between the germline ends. CDR3 length: 14 amino acids. Germline V gene lookup returns CDR1 SGHNT and CDR2 YYREEE (reference sequence). The CDR3 nucleotides read TGTGCCAGCAGCCCAATGACTGGGACCGGGGAGCTGTTTTTT. Translated: CASSPMTGTGELFF.

This clone appeared once. The rearrangement uses TRBV24-1 and TRBJ2-1, with TRBD2 matching 12 bases. Unmatched junction bases numbered 8, after V lost 4 bases and J lost 5 bases. The CDR3 contains 17 residues. From germline, CDR1 is KGHDR and CDR2 SFDVKD. Written as DNA, the CDR3 is TGTGCCACCAGTGACCCTACTAGCGGGGGGACAAACAATGAGCAGTTCTTC. Translation: CATSDPTSGGTNNEQFF.

The J gene is TRBJ1-2, the V gene TRBV7-2; no firm D call. This CDR3 is 12 amino acids long. CDR1 is SGHTA, CDR2 FQGNSA, per germline. Trimming took 5 bases from V and 7 from J, leaving 11 bases between them. Here the CDR3 DNA reads TGTGCCAGCAGCCTCCTCGGTACTGGCTACACCTTC. Its protein product is CASSLLGTGYTF.

This chain connects TRBV5-1 to TRBJ1-5, with 9 bases fitting TRBD1. V lost 4 bases, J lost 2 bases, and 10 bases stayed unmatched. The CDR3 length is 17 residues. From germline, CDR1 is SGHRS and CDR2 YFSETQ. CDR3 protein: CASSRIGQGRRNQPQHF. In DNA, the CDR3 is TGCGCCAGCAGCCGAATTGGACAGGGGAGGCGCAATCAGCCCCAGCATTTT.